The T cell receptor beta chain described here comes from a study of Ad26.COV2.S vaccination and SARS-CoV-2 variants. Clones were sequenced by immunoSEQ multiplex PCR, and TCRdb holds only the in-frame ones, with some missing. This table holds over 450,000 clones, roughly nine tenths found once. The CDR3 is 13 residues long. Looked up from germline, CDR1 is SQVTM and CDR2 is ANQGSEA. With 8 bases clipped from V and 4 bases from J, the junction kept 8 bases outside the gene matches. Documented treatment: around 19 received Ad26.COV2.S at low or high dose, single or two shots; 5 received placebo; per-sample allocation not given. Repertoires come from day 63 after the first vaccine or placebo injection.

The sequencing here drew on peripheral blood, taken in a trial of Ad26.COV2.S vaccine versus placebo. The clonotype was recovered from a person between 18 and 65 years old who received the Ad26.COV2.S COVID-19 vaccine or a placebo. The chain joins TRBV29-1 to TRBJ1-2, with 9 bases that match TRBD1. The chain's CDR3 is CSISGTGTYGYTF. CDR3 bases: TGCAGCATCTCCGGGACAGGGACCTATGGCTACACCTTC.